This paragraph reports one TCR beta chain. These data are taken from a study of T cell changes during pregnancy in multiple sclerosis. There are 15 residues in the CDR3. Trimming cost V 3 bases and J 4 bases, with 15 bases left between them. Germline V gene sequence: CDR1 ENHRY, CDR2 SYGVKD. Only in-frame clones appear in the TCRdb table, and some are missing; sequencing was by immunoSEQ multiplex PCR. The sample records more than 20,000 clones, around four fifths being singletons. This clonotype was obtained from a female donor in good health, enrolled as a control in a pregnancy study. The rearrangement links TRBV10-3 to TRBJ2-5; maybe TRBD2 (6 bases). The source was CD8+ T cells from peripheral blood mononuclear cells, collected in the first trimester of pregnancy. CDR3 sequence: CAISEPGLTRETQYF. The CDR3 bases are TGTGCCATCAGTGAACCGGGACTTACCAGAGAGACCCAGTACTTC.